Listed here is a single T cell receptor beta chain. Its matching antigen is unknown. cDNA encoding TCR beta was synthesized via 5'RACE template switching incorporating UMIs. TCRdb reprocessed the 5' RACE reads and reports one entry per CDR3 protein, with no DNA. The sample totals about 390,000 distinct CDR3 sequences. The germline V gene encodes CDR1 SQVTM and CDR2 ANQGSEA. The CDR3 sequence is 13 residues long. The entry originates in a study of T cells expressing NK-cell markers. Study-wide results and limits: The study found dominant NKG2C+ clonotypes at 1.0-7.0% of CD8+ T cells in five or six donors. Researchers report these clonotypes also headed the CD3+CD56-NKG2C+ fraction in a handful of donors.

The sequence was collected from a woman aged 50 to 65 in good health. Sequences were obtained from blood T cells: a sorted CD56 or NKG2C T cell subset, CD4+ or CD8+ T cells, or bulk PBMC T cells (not recorded which). V is TRBV29-1 and J is TRBJ1-1; there is no DNA to check the TCRdb D call of TRBD1. CDR3 residues: CSVGPQGVTEAFF.